This entry lists 24 T cell receptor beta chains sequenced from one sample in a study of blood T cells in healthy people across ages. Together with a sample-barcoded 5' primer, a J-beta primer mix was included in a second PCR lasting about 6 to 11 cycles. TCRdb used MiXCR to reprocess the 5' RACE reads, holding one entry per CDR3 protein. Of over 700,000 distinct CDR3 sequences listed, approximately 25% are singletons. These data were also filed under a second study, of T cells of mothers and their children.

The sample consisted of blood. The receptors shown here come from a boy younger than 18 in good health.

V usage is TRBV20-1 and J usage is TRBJ1-5; tentatively, D is TRBD1 (5 bases). Germline V lookup: CDR1 DFQATT, CDR2 SNEGSKA (reference sequence). This CDR3 is 16 amino acids long. Trimming left V 0 bases short and J 5 bases short, with 17 bases between. This CDR3 reads CSARDHNAGRDQPQHF. The DNA of the CDR3 is TGCAGTGCTAGAGATCACAACGCAGGGAGAGATCAGCCCCAGCATTTT.

Note on this clonotype: Compared with germline, one end of the junction differs, possibly owing to a read error. V and J are TRBV2 and TRBJ2-5; the match to TRBD2 covers 7 bases. The CDR3 sequence is 14 residues long. Germline-derived CDR1 and CDR2 are SNHLY and FYNNEI. The CDR3, as DNA: TGTGCCAGCAAGACGGGCGGGGGAGCCTACGAGCAGGACTTC. Translated: CASKTGGGAYEQDF.

This clonotype turned up a few times. This chain uses TRBV4-2 with TRBJ1-3; no clear D. The CDR3 has 17 amino acids. The ends were cut back, 0 bases at V and 0 bases at J, with 12 bases in the middle. Per germline, CDR1 LGHNA and CDR2 YNFKEQ. The CDR3 bases are TGTGCCAGCAGCCAAGATCAGCCAGCCGTCTCTGGAAACACCATATATTTT. The encoded protein is CASSQDQPAVSGNTIYF.

This clonotype was seen a handful of times. The genes are TRBV7-2 and TRBJ2-1; D is unclear. CDR3 length equals 13 residues. V dropped 2 bases and J dropped 5 bases, with 7 bases sitting between them. The germline gives CDR1 SGHTA, CDR2 FQGNSA. As DNA, the CDR3 is TGTGCCAGCAGCTTATTCCGGGACAATGAGCAGTTCTTC. It yields the protein CASSLFRDNEQFF.

The chain carries TRBV28 and TRBJ2-3; perhaps D is TRBD1 or TRBD2 (6 bases each). The CDR3 extends over 17 amino acids. Germline V CDR1 and CDR2: MDHEN, SYDVKM. V dropped 6 bases and J dropped 4 bases, with 23 bases sitting between them. DNA of the CDR3: TGTGCCAGCAGAGTTGGACAGTACGGGGGTTTGGCAGATACGCAGTATTTT. Translation gives CASRVGQYGGLADTQYF.

The chain carries TRBV29-1 and TRBJ2-1; tentative D call: TRBD2 (6 bases). Between the trimmed V and J ends, which lost 0 bases and 5 bases, there was a span of 14 bases. CDR3 length: 15 amino acids. Germline V lookup: CDR1 SQVTM, CDR2 ANQGSEA. For the CDR3, the DNA is TGCAGCGTTGAAGATCTTTGGGAGGAAAACAATGAGCAGTTCTTC. It is translated as CSVEDLWEENNEQFF.

This clonotype was counted only a few times. The gene calls are TRBV28 and TRBJ1-4; 7 bases line up with TRBD1. Trimming cost V 3 bases and J 5 bases; bases outside gene matches: 3. The CDR3 has 14 residues. Germline values: CDR1 MDHEN, CDR2 SYDVKM. The CDR3 nucleotides read TGTGCCAGCAGTTTTCAACAGGGGAATGAAAAACTGTTTTTT. As protein: CASSFQQGNEKLFF.

This clonotype was seen a handful of times. The genes are TRBV29-1 and TRBJ2-3; TRBD2 is a possible D gene (7 bases). The CDR3 is 13 residues long. The V end was cut by 6 bases, the J end by 0 bases, with 10 bases between. Germline assignment: CDR1 SQVTM and CDR2 ANQGSEA. The CDR3 DNA is TGCAGCGTGGCGGGGGCTAGCACAGATACGCAGTATTTT. Translated: CSVAGASTDTQYF.

The rearrangement uses TRBV7-9 and TRBJ2-5; perhaps TRBD1 as D (5 bases). Trimming pared 1 base from V and 5 bases from J, leaving 17 bases between. This CDR3 spans 16 amino acids. Germline-derived CDR1 and CDR2 are SEHNR and FQNEAQ (reference sequence). This chain's CDR3 is CASSLVPGMVLETQYF. The CDR3 DNA is TGTGCCAGCAGCTTAGTGCCAGGGATGGTTTTGGAGACCCAGTACTTC.

This chain connects TRBV5-4 to TRBJ1-6; D not certain. CDR1 SGHNT and CDR2 YYREEE come from the germline V gene (reference sequence). This CDR3 comprises 13 residues. Trimming removed 3 bases from V and 10 bases from J, with 11 bases in between. The CDR3 protein is CASSSLDESPLHF. Here the CDR3 DNA reads TGTGCCAGCAGCTCCCTGGACGAATCACCCCTCCACTTT. The full variable domain, rest sourced from reference TRBV5-4 and TRBJ1-6, is ETGVTQSPTHLIKTRGQQVTLRCSSQSGHNTVSWYQQALGQGPQFIFQYYREEENGRGNFPPRFSGLQFPNYSSELNVNALELDDSALYLCASSSLDESPLHFGNGTRLTVT.

The CDR3 DNA follows: TGTGCCAGCAGTTACTCGGGTAGCGGGGGGCTGGAGGAGCAGTTCTTC. It yields the protein CASSYSGSGGLEEQFF. The chain couples TRBV6-2 or TRBV6-3 to TRBJ2-1; TRBD2 matches 10 bases. CDR1 MNHEY and CDR2 SVGEGT come from the germline V gene. The CDR3 totals 16 residues. The ends lost 0 bases at V and 10 bases at J; junction bases unmatched: 9.

The V call is TRBV20-1, the J call TRBJ2-4; D ambiguous. The germline gives CDR1 DFQATT, CDR2 SNEGSKA (reference sequence). The V end lost 6 bases, the J end lost 8 bases, and 14 bases lay between the germline ends. CDR3 length equals 12 residues. CDR3 in DNA: TGCAGTGCCCGGACCCCGAACTACATTCAGTACTTC. It codes for CSARTPNYIQYF.

J is TRBJ2-2 and V is TRBV10-2; D call uncertain. The V and J ends lost 10 bases and 2 bases respectively, with 14 bases between them. The CDR3 length is 14 residues. Germline lookup yields CDR1 WSHSY and CDR2 SAAADI. CDR3 region: CATNSVSNTGELFF. The DNA of the CDR3 is TGCGCCACCAACAGCGTTTCCAACACCGGGGAGCTGTTTTTT.

This clonotype has only a few counts. This chain uses TRBV27 with TRBJ2-5, with D possibly being TRBD1 or TRBD2 (6 bases each). TRBJ2-7 explains the end of the DNA better; the J call may be wrong. This CDR3 region has 16 residues. The germline CDR1 and CDR2 sequences are MNHEY and SMNVEV (reference sequence). CDR3 amino acids: CASSLNAGGSPYEQYF. The CDR3 DNA reads TGTGCCAGCAGTTTAAATGCCGGGGGCTCCCCCTACGAGCAGTACTTC.

This clonotype was counted a few times. CDR3 sequence reads: CASSFTSRGEETQYF. The CDR3 coding sequence is TGCGCCAGCAGCTTCACTTCCAGGGGAGAAGAGACCCAGTACTTC. The gene calls are TRBV5-1 and TRBJ2-5; maybe TRBD1 (6 bases). This CDR3 region has 15 residues. CDR1 and CDR2 (germline): SGHRS, YFSETQ. Trimming removed 2 bases from V and 3 bases from J, with 14 bases in between.

V is TRBV7-3 and J is TRBJ2-1, with 16 nucleotides matching TRBD2. The germline V gene encodes CDR1 SGHTA and CDR2 FQGTGA. This CDR3 has 16 residues. The J segment lost 12 bases and the V segment lost 3 bases, leaving 8 bases of the junction unmatched. Here the CDR3 DNA reads TGTGCCAGCAGCTTTACCGGGACTAGCGGGGGGGCTAGGCAGTTCTTC. Translating it yields CASSFTGTSGGARQFF.

This clonotype was found a few times. V gene TRBV4-2 combines with J gene TRBJ2-2, with TRBD1 matching over 7 bases. Germline CDR1 is LGHNA and CDR2 is YNFKEQ. Trimming removed 1 base from V and 4 bases from J; junction bases left unmatched: 12. This CDR3 spans 18 amino acids. This chain's CDR3 is CASSQARDSYKLTGELFF. The CDR3 DNA sequence: TGTGCCAGCAGCCAAGCCCGGGACAGTTACAAACTCACCGGGGAGCTGTTTTTT.

The rearrangement joins TRBV13 to TRBJ2-7, with D uncertain. V lost 0 bases to trimming and J lost 3 bases, with 9 bases between them. Germline V gene sequence: CDR1 PRHDT, CDR2 FYEKMQ (reference sequence). The CDR3 length is 14 residues. CDR3 amino acids: CASSLGDTDYEQYF. Written as DNA, the CDR3 is TGTGCCAGCAGCTTAGGTGACACCGACTACGAGCAGTACTTC.

V gene TRBV6-1 combines with J gene TRBJ2-4; TRBD2 might be the D (5 bases). Trimming removed 4 bases from V and 1 base from J, with 14 bases in between. The CDR3 contains 16 residues. From germline, CDR1 is MNHNS and CDR2 SASEGT. The CDR3 is CASSGGESSAKNIQYF. The CDR3 DNA reads TGTGCCAGCAGTGGAGGCGAGTCTAGCGCCAAAAACATTCAGTACTTC.

This clonotype was observed a handful of times. J is TRBJ2-1 and V is TRBV3-1, with TRBD2 matching over 7 bases. The J call could be wrong; TRBJ2-5 is a better fit for the DNA end. Germline values: CDR1 LGHDT, CDR2 YNNKEL (reference sequence). CDR3 length equals 16 residues. Here the CDR3 reads CASSQDSGLGTETQYF. DNA for the CDR3: TGTGCCAGCAGCCAAGATTCAGGACTAGGTACCGAGACCCAGTACTTC.

The chain couples TRBV2 to TRBJ2-5, with TRBD2 as a possible D gene (6 bases). The J call may be wrong; the DNA end is better matched by TRBJ2-1. Germline V gene sequence: CDR1 SNHLY, CDR2 FYNNEI. This CDR3 has 13 amino acids. CDR3 in amino acids: CATGTDFRYEQFF. The CDR3 DNA sequence: TGTGCCACCGGGACTGACTTTAGGTATGAGCAGTTCTTC.

This clonotype was observed at least ten times. The chain combines TRBV2 with TRBJ2-5; TRBD1 agrees at 7 bases. The trim removed 6 bases at V and 2 bases at J, leaving 0 bases unmatched. CDR1 and CDR2 (germline): SNHLY, FYNNEI. The CDR3 loop spans 12 amino acids. CDR3 sequence (DNA): TGTGCCAGCAGGGGACAGCAAGAGACCCAGTACTTC. Translation: CASRGQQETQYF.

This clonotype appeared once. This chain uses TRBV6-1 with TRBJ1-2, with a possible D match to TRBD1 (5 bases). CDR1 is MNHNS and CDR2 is SASEGT in the germline V gene. The CDR3 consists of 14 residues. Trimming removed 3 bases from V and 8 bases from J, with 16 bases in between. This chain's CDR3 is CASSDEWQGGGYTF. The CDR3 DNA reads as TGTGCCAGCAGTGATGAGTGGCAGGGTGGCGGCTACACCTTC.

In its sample, this clonotype was seen a few times. CDR3 loop: CASRQDAASRRQPQHF. The CDR3 DNA sequence: TGTGCCAGCAGACAAGACGCGGCCTCCCGGAGACAGCCCCAGCATTTT. The genes are TRBV6-6 and TRBJ1-5; D unclear. V shed 6 bases and J shed 7 bases, with 22 bases lying between them. CDR3 size: 16 residues. The germline gives CDR1 MNHNY, CDR2 SVGAGI (reference sequence).